This T cell receptor (beta chain) was sequenced in a study of radiotherapy plus CTLA-4 blockade in lung cancer. The overall study: Objective responses occurred in roughly a sixth of patients; around 31% had disease control.

Using immunoSEQ multiplex PCR, the repertoire was profiled, and TCRdb retains in-frame clones only, with some absent. Seen here are roughly 110,000 clones, 85% to 90% observed once, and the top ten hold 2.4%. General study findings and limits: Interferon-beta and early blood T cell clone dynamics reportedly predicted response best.

Patients with chemo-refractory metastatic non-small-cell lung cancer received focal radiation plus CTLA-4 blockade with ipilimumab. This clone has a handful of counts. Its antigen is unknown. The sequencing here drew on peripheral blood, taken from a patient treated with radiotherapy plus ipilimumab. The TCR sequence derives from a human donor with non-small cell lung cancer that progressed on radiotherapy plus ipilimumab. Some clones in this sample may be carry-over from other donors' samples.

CDR3 loop: CASSQPRQAPEAFF. The CDR3 DNA reads TGTGCCAGCAGCCAACCCCGACAGGCCCCTGAAGCTTTCTTT. The chain uses TRBV7-2 and TRBJ1-1; D is perhaps TRBD1 (6 bases). The CDR3 is made up of 14 amino acids. Germline-derived CDR1 and CDR2 are SGHTA and FQGNSA. Between the trimmed V and J ends, which lost 5 bases and 6 bases, there was a span of 16 bases.